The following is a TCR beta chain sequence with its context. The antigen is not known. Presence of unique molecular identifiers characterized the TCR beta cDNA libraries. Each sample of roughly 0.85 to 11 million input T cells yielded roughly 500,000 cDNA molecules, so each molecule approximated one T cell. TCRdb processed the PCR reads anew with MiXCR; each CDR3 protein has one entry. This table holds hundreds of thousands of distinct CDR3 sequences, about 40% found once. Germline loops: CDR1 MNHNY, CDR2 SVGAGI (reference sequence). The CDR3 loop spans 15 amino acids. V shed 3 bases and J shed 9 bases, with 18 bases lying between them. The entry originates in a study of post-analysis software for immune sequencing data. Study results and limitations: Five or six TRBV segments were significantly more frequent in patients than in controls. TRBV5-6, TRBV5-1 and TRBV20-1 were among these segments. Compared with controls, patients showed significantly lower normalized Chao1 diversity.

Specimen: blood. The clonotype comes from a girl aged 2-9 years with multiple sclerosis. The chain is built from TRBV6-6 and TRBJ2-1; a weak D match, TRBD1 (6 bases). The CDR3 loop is CASSYPQGNVPEQFF. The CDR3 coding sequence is TGTGCCAGCAGTTATCCGCAGGGGAATGTTCCTGAGCAGTTCTTC.